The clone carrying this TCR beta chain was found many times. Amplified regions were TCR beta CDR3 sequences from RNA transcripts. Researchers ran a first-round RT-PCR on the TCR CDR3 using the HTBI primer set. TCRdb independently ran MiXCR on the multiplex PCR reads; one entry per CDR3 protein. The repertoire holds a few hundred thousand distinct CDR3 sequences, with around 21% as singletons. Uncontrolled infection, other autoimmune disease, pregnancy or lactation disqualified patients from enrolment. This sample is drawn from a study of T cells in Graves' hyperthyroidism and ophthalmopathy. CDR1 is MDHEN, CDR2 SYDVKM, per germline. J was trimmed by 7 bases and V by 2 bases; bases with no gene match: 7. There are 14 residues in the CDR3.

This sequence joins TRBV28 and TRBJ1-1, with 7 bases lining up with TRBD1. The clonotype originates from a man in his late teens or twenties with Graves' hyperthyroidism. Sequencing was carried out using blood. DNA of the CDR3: TGTGCCAGCAGTTTAAGTGAGACAGGGTATGAAGCTTTCTTT. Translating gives CASSLSETGYEAFF.